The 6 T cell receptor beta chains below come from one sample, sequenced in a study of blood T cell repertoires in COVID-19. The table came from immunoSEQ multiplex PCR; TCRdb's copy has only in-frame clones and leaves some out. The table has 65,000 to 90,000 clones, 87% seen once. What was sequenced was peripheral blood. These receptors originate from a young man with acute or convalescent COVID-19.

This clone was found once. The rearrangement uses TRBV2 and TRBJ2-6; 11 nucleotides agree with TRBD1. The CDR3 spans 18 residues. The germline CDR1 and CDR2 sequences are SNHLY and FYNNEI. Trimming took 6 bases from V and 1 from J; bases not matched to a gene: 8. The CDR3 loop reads CASRLGQGAQSGANVLTF. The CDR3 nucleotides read TGTGCCAGCAGACTCGGACAGGGGGCGCAGTCTGGGGCCAACGTCCTGACTTTC.

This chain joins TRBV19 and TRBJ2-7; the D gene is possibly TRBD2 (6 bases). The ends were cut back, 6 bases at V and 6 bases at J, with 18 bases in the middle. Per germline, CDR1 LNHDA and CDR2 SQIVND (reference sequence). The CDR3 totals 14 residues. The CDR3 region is CASSLAITEGEQYF. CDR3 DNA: TGTGCCAGTAGCCTAGCGATCACTGAGGGCGAGCAGTACTTC.

CDR3 sequence (DNA): TGTGCCAGCTTCGAGGGACAGGGAGGAGGCTACACCTTC. Translating it yields CASFEGQGGGYTF. The genes are TRBV2 and TRBJ1-2; TRBD1 matches 9 bases. Trimming removed 8 bases from V and 8 bases from J; junction bases left unmatched: 9. Germline V CDR1 and CDR2: SNHLY, FYNNEI. This CDR3 region has 13 residues.

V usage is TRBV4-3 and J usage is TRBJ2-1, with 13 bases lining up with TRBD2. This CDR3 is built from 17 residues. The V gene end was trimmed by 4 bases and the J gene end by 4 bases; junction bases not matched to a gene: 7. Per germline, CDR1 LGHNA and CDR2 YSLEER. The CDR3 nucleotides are TGCGCCAGCAGCCCGAGGACTAGCGGGAGTGAGTACAATGAGCAGTTCTTC. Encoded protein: CASSPRTSGSEYNEQFF.

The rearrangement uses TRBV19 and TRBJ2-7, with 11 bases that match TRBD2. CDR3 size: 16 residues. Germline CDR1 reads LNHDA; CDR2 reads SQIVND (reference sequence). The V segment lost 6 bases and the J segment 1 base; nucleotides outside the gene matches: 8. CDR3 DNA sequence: TGTGCCAGTAGCGCACTGCTAGCGGGAGGTTCCTACGAGCAGTACTTC. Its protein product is CASSALLAGGSYEQYF.

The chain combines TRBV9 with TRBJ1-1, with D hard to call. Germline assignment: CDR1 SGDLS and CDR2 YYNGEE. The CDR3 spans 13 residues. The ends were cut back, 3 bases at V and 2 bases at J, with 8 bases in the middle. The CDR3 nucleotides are TGTGCCAGCAGCGCGGTTTCCAACACTGAAGCTTTCTTT. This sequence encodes CASSAVSNTEAFF.